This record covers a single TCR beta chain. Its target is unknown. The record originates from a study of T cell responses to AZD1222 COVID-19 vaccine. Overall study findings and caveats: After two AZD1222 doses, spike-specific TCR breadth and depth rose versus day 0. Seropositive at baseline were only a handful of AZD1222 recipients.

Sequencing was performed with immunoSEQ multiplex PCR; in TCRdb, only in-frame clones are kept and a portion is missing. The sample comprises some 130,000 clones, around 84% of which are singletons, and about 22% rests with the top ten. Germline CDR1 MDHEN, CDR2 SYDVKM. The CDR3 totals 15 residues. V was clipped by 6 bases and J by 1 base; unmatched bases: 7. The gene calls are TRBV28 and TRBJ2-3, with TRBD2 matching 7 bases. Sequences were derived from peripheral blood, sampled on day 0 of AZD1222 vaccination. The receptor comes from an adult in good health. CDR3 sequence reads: CASSPASGGTDTQYF. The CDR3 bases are TGTGCCAGCAGCCCCGCTAGCGGCGGCACAGATACGCAGTATTTT.